A single sample gave rise to the 18 T cell receptor beta chains below, sequenced in a study of tumor and adjacent non-tumor tissue in lung cancer (dated by TCRdb to the late 2010s). Bulk unsorted tissue served as the source for RNA extraction, and RNA quality was assessed using a NanoDrop ND-1000 and an Agilent 2100. Receptor amplification or capture employed multiplex PCR. Sequencing instrument: Illumina HiSeq 2500. TCRbeta libraries were built by three rounds of nested PCR using primers (Table S4), following protocols modified from ARM-PCR. TCRdb ran its own pipeline on the public reads, namely fastp trimming at Q25 and MiXCR clone calling, and kept in-frame beta chains. CDR3 protein duplicates are merged, each entry listing the most common genes and DNA. Present in this sample are some 120,000 distinct CDR3 sequences, over 65% of which were seen just once. The ten largest clones represent roughly 13% of the sample.

The sequenced sample was lung tumor tissue. The source of these receptors is a man in his thirties or forties with non-small cell lung cancer.

To note about this clonotype: Possible read error: a much larger clone is one base away. The chain is built from TRBV12-3 or TRBV12-4 and TRBJ1-5; possible D gene TRBD1, 5 bases. The CDR3 has 14 residues. Trimming cost V 1 base and J 10 bases, with 14 bases left between them. CDR3 in DNA: TGTGCCAGCAGTTTAGGGGGCGGCGGTCATCCCCAGCATTTT. Translating it yields CASSLGGGGHPQHF.

This clonotype was observed many times. The chain combines TRBV11-2 with TRBJ1-4; D may be TRBD1 (5 bases). Trimming left V 7 bases short and J 4 bases short, with 13 bases between. Germline loops: CDR1 SGHAT, CDR2 FQNNGV. The CDR3 contains 14 residues. CDR3 sequence reads: CASKSGTLNEKLFF. CDR3 coding DNA: TGTGCCAGCAAGTCCGGGACCCTTAATGAAAAACTGTTTTTT.

Details on this clonotype: With a much larger clone just one base away, this may be a read error. This CDR3 fails to terminate in the conserved phenylalanine or tryptophan, so it likely reflects a read error. The CDR3 sequence is CSVGSGRNSPLHL. The CDR3, as DNA: TGCAGCGTCGGATCAGGGAGAAATTCACCCCTCCACCTT. The rearrangement joins TRBV29-1 to TRBJ1-6, with a tentative D call TRBD1 (5 bases). The CDR3 sequence is 13 residues long. V was shortened by 6 bases and J by 7 bases, with 13 bases between the two germline ends. The germline CDR1 and CDR2 sequences are SQVTM and ANQGSEA.

Remarks on this clonotype: The junction differs from germline at one of its ends, possibly a read error. The rearrangement links TRBV11-2 to TRBJ2-7; D remains unclear. Germline loops: CDR1 SGHAT, CDR2 FQNNGV. The length of the CDR3 is 14 residues. The CDR3 coding sequence is TGTGACAGCAGCTTAAGTCAGAGCCCCTACGAGCAGTACTTC. It encodes CDSSLSQSPYEQYF. Drawing the rest from reference TRBV11-2 and TRBJ2-7, the complete variable domain is EAGVAQSPRYKIIEKRQSVAFWCNPISGHATLYWYQQILGQGPKLLIQFQNNGVVDDSQLPKDRFSAERLKGVDSTLKIQPAKLEDSAVYLCDSSLSQSPYEQYFGPGTRLTVT.

This clonotype came up many times. The conserved closing phenylalanine or tryptophan is absent in this CDR3, likely reflecting a read error. No DNA is shown, since the ends of the CDR3 on it are uncertain; the CDR3 is the one TCRdb lists. The chain joins TRBV20-1 to TRBJ2-5; TRBD1 is the table's D call and was not checked against the DNA. Germline CDR1 is DFQATT and CDR2 is SNEGSKA (reference sequence). The CDR3 length is 9 residues, termini included. CDR3 protein: CSARPPGPN.

Comments on this clonotype: It may be a read error: a sequence one base away is much more abundant. The V call is TRBV20-1, the J call TRBJ2-6; the match to TRBD2 covers 7 bases. Looked up from germline, CDR1 is DFQATT and CDR2 is SNEGSKA (reference sequence). The CDR3 is 15 amino acids. CDR3 sequence (DNA): TGCAGTACTAGACCTGGGGGGGCTGGGGCCAACGTCCTGACTTTC. Translating it yields CSTRPGGAGANVLTF.

The table lists this clonotype with many counts. CDR3 sequence (DNA): TGCAGCGTTGAGGGAGCTAGCGGACGATACAATGAGCAGTTCTTC. Its translation: CSVEGASGRYNEQFF. J is TRBJ2-1 and V is TRBV29-1, with 7 nucleotides matching TRBD2. CDR1 and CDR2 from the germline V gene are SQVTM and ANQGSEA. The trim removed 3 bases at V and 4 bases at J, leaving 9 bases unmatched. The CDR3 consists of 15 residues.

This clonotype occurred a few times. The gene calls are TRBV5-1 and TRBJ2-2; D gene ambiguous. The germline V and J ends were trimmed by 4 bases and 6 bases, with 16 bases remaining between them. The CDR3 sequence is 15 residues long. Germline V gene lookup returns CDR1 SGHRS and CDR2 YFSETQ. The CDR3 loop reads CASSQVPSWAGELFF. DNA of the CDR3: TGCGCCAGCAGCCAGGTCCCGTCATGGGCCGGGGAGCTGTTTTTT.

About this clonotype itself: One end of the junction varies from germline; a read error may be responsible. The rearrangement links TRBV6-6 to TRBJ2-6, with 7 bases fitting TRBD1. The CDR3 spans 18 residues. CDR1 and CDR2 from the germline V gene are MNHNY and SVGAGI (reference sequence). The DNA for the CDR3 is TGTGCCAGCAGTTCCACCGGGACAGTGAACTCTGGGGTCAACGTCCTGACTTTC. Its protein is CASSSTGTVNSGVNVLTF.

This clonotype was seen only once. This clone may be a read error of a much larger clone one base away. This rearrangement joins TRBV6-1 to TRBJ1-5; no reliable D call. The CDR3 is 16 amino acids. Germline V gene lookup returns CDR1 MNHNS and CDR2 SASEGT. CDR3 nucleotide sequence: TGTGCCAGCAGTGAAAGGGCTGCTTTTAGCAATCAGTCCCAGCATTTT. As protein: CASSERAAFSNQSQHF.

By frequency in the sample, this clonotype is medium-sized. The gene calls are TRBV11-2 and TRBJ1-2; 7 nucleotides align to TRBD1. The germline gives CDR1 SGHAT, CDR2 FQNNGV. V lost 5 bases, J lost 7 bases, and 16 bases stayed unmatched. This CDR3 comprises 16 residues. In DNA form, the CDR3 reads TGTGCCAGCAGCCCCCCCGACAGGGCCCCTCCCCTTGGCTACACCTTC. Protein: CASSPPDRAPPLGYTF.

With regard to this clonotype: The germline gene is not matched at one end of the junction; a read error may be the cause. The V call is TRBV5-6, the J call TRBJ2-3, with a tentative D call TRBD1 (5 bases). Germline V gene lookup returns CDR1 SGHDT and CDR2 YYEEEE. The CDR3 extends over 15 amino acids. The CDR3 DNA reads as TGTGCCAGCAGCTTAGTGACAGTGAGCACAGGTACGCAGTATTTT. As protein: CASSLVTVSTGTQYF.

For this clonotype: An end of the junction does not agree with germline; a read error may underlie this. This rearrangement joins TRBV11-2 to TRBJ2-3; no firm D call. This CDR3 contains 14 residues. Germline values: CDR1 SGHAT, CDR2 FQNNGV. This chain's CDR3 is CASSPIDGIDTQYF. CDR3 in DNA: TGTGCCAGCAGCCCCATCGACGGCATAGATACACAGTATTTT.

In regard to this clonotype: A much larger clone differs from this one at a single base, so this may be a read error. The rearrangement uses TRBV20-1 and TRBJ2-7; D might be TRBD2 (5 bases). Germline V gene data show CDR1 as DFQATT and CDR2 as SNEGSKA (reference sequence). The CDR3 has 15 amino acids. CDR3 amino acids: CSTRPRRPPSYEQYF. The CDR3 DNA sequence: TGCAGTACTAGACCCCGAAGACCCCCGTCCTACGAGCAGTACTTC.

This clonotype came up many times. The chain employs TRBV12-3 or TRBV12-4 and TRBJ1-6, with TRBD1 matching 8 bases. V gave up 5 bases and J gave up 7 bases; unmatched junction bases: 13. The length of the CDR3 is 17 residues. CDR3 DNA sequence: TGTGCCAGCAGTCCGGGGGCGGCAGGGGGCCTGAATTCACCCCTCCACTTT. This codes for CASSPGAAGGLNSPLHF.

This clonotype was found many times. The chain employs TRBV11-3 and TRBJ2-1; D call uncertain. CDR1 is SGHNT and CDR2 is YENEEA in the germline V gene. The CDR3 spans 14 residues. V was trimmed by 1 base and J by 1 base, leaving 5 bases between them. This CDR3 reads CASSLGRSYNEQFF. The CDR3 coding sequence is TGTGCCAGCAGCTTAGGGAGATCCTACAATGAGCAGTTCTTC.

This clonotype was seen only once. A read error may account for a junction end that differs from germline. The chain has TRBV20-1 and TRBJ1-5; D is possibly TRBD1 (6 bases). The germline V gene encodes CDR1 DFQATT and CDR2 SNEGSKA (reference sequence). CDR3 length: 14 amino acids. The CDR3 is CSAGGHTSNQPQHF. Here the CDR3 DNA reads TGCAGTGCAGGGGGACATACTAGCAATCAGCCCCAGCACTTT.

To note about this clonotype: Mismatch with germline at one junction end may stem from a read error. V gene TRBV4-2 combines with J gene TRBJ2-1; 9 bases map to TRBD2. Germline V gene lookup returns CDR1 LGHNA and CDR2 YNFKEQ. The CDR3 runs to 22 residues. CDR3 amino acids: CASSQSERGRFVSGSTHNKQFF. The DNA for the CDR3 is TGTGCCAGCAGCCAATCAGAAAGGGGACGATTTGTTAGCGGGAGTACCCACAATAAGCAGTTCTTC.